One and the same sample provided the 15 T cell receptor beta chains below, sequenced in a study of T cell responses to AZD1222 COVID-19 vaccine (dated by TCRdb to the early 2020s). Taken with the paper, the label for time point translates to: baseline before first vaccination. The library came from the immunoSEQ multiplex PCR assay. Held by TCRdb, this immuneACCESS table contains in-frame sequences only and omits some clones. Under half of the omission traces to an unresolved V gene where checked; the cause of the rest is unknown. Present in this sample are 100,000 or so clones, roughly nine tenths of which were seen just once. Clones ranked in the top ten supply roughly 17% of the sample. The material sequenced was peripheral blood, taken on day 0 of AZD1222 vaccination. Receptors were obtained from an adult in good health.

Here the CDR3 reads CASSFRPGQVNTEAFF. CDR3 coding DNA: TGTGCCAGCAGCTTTAGGCCGGGACAGGTGAACACTGAAGCTTTCTTT. The chain combines TRBV7-8 with TRBJ1-1, with 8 bases that match TRBD1. This CDR3 has 16 amino acids. Germline CDR1 is SGHVS and CDR2 is FQNEAQ. The V segment lost 3 bases and the J segment 0 bases; nucleotides outside the gene matches: 6.

The chain uses TRBV30 and TRBJ2-1; 8 bases are shared with TRBD1. V was clipped by 6 bases and J by 2 bases; unmatched bases: 15. The length of the CDR3 is 17 residues. Germline CDR1 is GTSNPN and CDR2 is SVGIG (reference sequence). The CDR3 bases are TGTGCCTGTAAGACAGGGGCCCTTTTAAGTCCCTACAATGAGCAGTTCTTC. Residues: CACKTGALLSPYNEQFF.

V gene TRBV11-2 combines with J gene TRBJ1-4; D gene uncertain. The CDR3 contains 13 residues. Germline CDR1 is SGHAT and CDR2 is FQNNGV. Trimming left V 1 base short and J 4 bases short, with 4 bases between. The CDR3 region is CASSLGGNEKLFF. DNA of the CDR3: TGTGCCAGCAGCTTAGGGGGTAATGAAAAACTGTTTTTT.

CDR3 amino acids: CASSTGTSGRAAFF. The CDR3 nucleotides are TGTGCCAGCAGTACCGGGACTAGCGGGAGGGCCGCGTTCTTC. J is TRBJ2-1 and V is TRBV6-5, with 16 bases aligning to TRBD2. V gave up 5 bases and J gave up 15 bases; unmatched junction bases: 7. The CDR3 has 14 amino acids. Germline CDR1 and CDR2: MNHEY and SVGAGI.

In the case of this clone: Compared with germline, one end of the junction differs, possibly owing to a read error. The chain combines TRBV10-2 with TRBJ2-1; 14 bases map to TRBD2. The CDR3 runs to 14 residues. Germline CDR1 is WSHSY and CDR2 is SAAADI. The CDR3 DNA sequence: TGCGCCAGCAGCCCGGGACTAGCGGGAGTTTACCGGATCTTC. This translates into CASSPGLAGVYRIF.

The rearrangement joins TRBV12-3 or TRBV12-4 to TRBJ1-2; D remains unclear. V was shortened by 5 bases and J by 3 bases, with 7 bases between the two germline ends. The CDR3 contains 12 residues. Here the CDR3 reads CASSGTDYGYTF. The CDR3 DNA follows: TGTGCCAGCAGTGGCACGGACTATGGCTACACCTTC.

The V gene is TRBV11-3, the J gene TRBJ1-1; TRBD1 aligns across 7 bases. The CDR3 sequence is 13 residues long. Germline lookup yields CDR1 SGHNT and CDR2 YENEEA. V was clipped by 5 bases and J by 8 bases; unmatched bases: 8. CDR3 DNA: TGTGCCAGCAGCCCCTCCCCGACAGGGGAAGCTTTCTTT. The encoded protein is CASSPSPTGEAFF.

The V and J genes are TRBV12-3 or TRBV12-4 and TRBJ2-7, with 8 positions matching TRBD2. With V trimmed by 2 bases and J by 9 bases, 6 bases remained unmatched. The CDR3 is made up of 13 amino acids. CDR3 sequence (DNA): TGTGCCAGCAGTTTATGGCGGGGGGTCGGGCAGTACTTC. This sequence encodes CASSLWRGVGQYF.

The rearrangement links TRBV9 to TRBJ1-1; 11 nucleotides align to TRBD1. CDR1 and CDR2 (germline): SGDLS, YYNGEE. Trimming cost V 7 bases and J 2 bases; bases outside gene matches: 7. The CDR3 has 15 amino acids. The CDR3: CASGGQGAGNTEAFF. CDR3 bases: TGTGCCAGCGGTGGACAGGGGGCGGGAAACACTGAAGCTTTCTTT.

This clone was recorded a few times. The chain links TRBV7-9 to TRBJ2-4; D tentatively fits TRBD1 or TRBD2 (5 bases each). Per germline, CDR1 SEHNR and CDR2 FQNEAQ (reference sequence). V dropped 3 bases and J dropped 0 bases, with 12 bases sitting between them. There are 16 residues in the CDR3. CDR3 bases: TGTGCCAGCAGCTTCGGGGCAGGCTTAGCCAAAAACATTCAGTACTTC. It codes for CASSFGAGLAKNIQYF.

V is TRBV5-1 and J is TRBJ1-1, with 7 bases aligning to TRBD1. CDR1 SGHRS and CDR2 YFSETQ come from the germline V gene. V was clipped by 4 bases and J by 0 bases; unmatched bases: 3. The CDR3 consists of 14 residues. The CDR3 nucleotides read TGCGCCAGCAGCCCGGGGACAGTGAACACTGAAGCTTTCTTT. It is translated as CASSPGTVNTEAFF.

The chain combines TRBV5-6 with TRBJ2-7; D is unresolved. CDR3 length equals 12 residues. Germline CDR1 SGHDT, CDR2 YYEEEE. The V and J ends lost 2 bases and 4 bases respectively, with 7 bases between them. CDR3 in amino acids: CASSLQRYEQYF. CDR3 in DNA: TGTGCCAGCAGCTTACAGAGATACGAGCAGTACTTC.

The genes are TRBV27 and TRBJ2-1; possible D gene TRBD1, 5 bases. Germline assignment: CDR1 MNHEY and CDR2 SMNVEV (reference sequence). The CDR3 consists of 14 residues. V dropped 6 bases and J dropped 5 bases, with 14 bases sitting between them. The CDR3 sequence: CASRRQGIDNEQFF. The CDR3 DNA reads as TGTGCCAGCAGGCGGCAGGGAATAGACAATGAGCAGTTCTTC.

V gene TRBV5-1 combines with J gene TRBJ1-5, with a tentative D call TRBD1 (6 bases). Trimming left V 1 base short and J 2 bases short, with 10 bases between. The CDR3 covers 15 residues. The germline V gene encodes CDR1 SGHRS and CDR2 YFSETQ. The CDR3 region is CASSLQGLGNQPQHF. CDR3 DNA: TGCGCCAGCAGCTTGCAGGGGTTGGGCAATCAGCCCCAGCATTTT.

V and J are TRBV19 and TRBJ2-5; 7 bases map to TRBD1. This CDR3 is 15 amino acids long. J was trimmed by 4 bases and V by 6 bases; bases with no gene match: 11. Germline-derived CDR1 and CDR2 are LNHDA and SQIVND (reference sequence). As DNA, the CDR3 is TGTGCCAGTAGCGACCTCAGGGCAGGGGGAGAGACCCAGTACTTC. Amino acids: CASSDLRAGGETQYF. Full variable domain (missing parts from reference TRBV19 and TRBJ2-5): DGGITQSPKYLFRKEGQNVTLSCEQNLNHDAMYWYRQDPGQGLRLIYYSQIVNDFQKGDIAEGYSVSREKKESFPLTVTSAQKNPTAFYLCASSDLRAGGETQYFGPGTRLLVL.